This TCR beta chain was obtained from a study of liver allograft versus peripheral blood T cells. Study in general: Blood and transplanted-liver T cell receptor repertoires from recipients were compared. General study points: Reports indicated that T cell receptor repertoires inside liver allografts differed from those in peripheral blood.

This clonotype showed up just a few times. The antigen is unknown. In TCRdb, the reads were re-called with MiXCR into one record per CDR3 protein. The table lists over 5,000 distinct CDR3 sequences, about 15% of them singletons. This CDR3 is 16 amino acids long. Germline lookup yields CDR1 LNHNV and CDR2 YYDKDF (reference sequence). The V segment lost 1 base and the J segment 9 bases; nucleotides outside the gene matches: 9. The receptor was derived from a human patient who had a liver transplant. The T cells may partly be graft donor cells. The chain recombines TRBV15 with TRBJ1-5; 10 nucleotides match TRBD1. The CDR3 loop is CATSRAGTGAYGPQHF. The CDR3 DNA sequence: TGTGCCACCAGCAGAGCTGGGACAGGGGCGTACGGGCCCCAGCATTTT.